This T cell receptor beta chain was sequenced for a study of blood T cell repertoires in COVID-19. Study-wide background: Donors in the United States, Italy and Spain gave samples during acute or convalescent COVID-19. Sources were T cells, B-cell-depleted T cells, or PBMCs; the material itself was cDNA or gDNA.

Germline trimming cut 7 bases from V and 2 bases from J; bases unmatched to any gene: 9. This CDR3 has 14 amino acids. CDR1 is SGDLS, CDR2 YYNGEE, per germline. Original processing notes: Amplifying reference gene primers gave estimates of nucleated cell counts. Data came from immunoSEQ multiplex PCR; TCRdb stores just in-frame clones and leaves some out. V and J calls plus clone size are reproduced from that table; the DNA served to infer D and trimming. The sample yields some 340,000 clones, 80% to 90% seen once. The genes are TRBV9 and TRBJ2-7; 7 positions agree with TRBD2. The sequenced sample was peripheral blood. This TCR came from a man aged 25 to 40 with active or convalescent COVID-19. CDR3 region: CASGQGGSTYEQYF. The CDR3 DNA sequence: TGTGCCAGCGGGCAAGGCGGGAGCACCTACGAGCAGTACTTC.